These 20 T cell receptor beta chains share one sample of origin, sequenced in a study of T cell changes during pregnancy in multiple sclerosis. Using immunoSEQ multiplex PCR, the repertoire was profiled, and TCRdb retains in-frame clones only, with some absent. This table holds approximately 30,000 clones, approximately 88% found once. The starting material was CD4+ T cells from peripheral blood mononuclear cells, obtained in the first trimester of pregnancy. The receptors derive from a female donor in good health, enrolled as a control in a pregnancy study.

The CDR3 reads CASSQGVRWTEAFF. The CDR3 bases are TGTGCCAGCAGCCAGGGCGTTAGGTGGACTGAAGCTTTCTTT. The chain links TRBV9 to TRBJ1-1; weak D call: TRBD1 (5 bases). V lost 4 bases and J lost 5, with 15 bases in between. This CDR3 spans 14 amino acids. The germline gives CDR1 SGDLS, CDR2 YYNGEE.

This sequence joins TRBV7-3 and TRBJ2-6; D is unclear. The CDR3 is 13 amino acids. Germline CDR1 is SGHTA and CDR2 is FQGTGA. V lost 6 bases and J lost 4, with 7 bases in between. CDR3 in amino acids: CASRASGANVLTF. The CDR3 DNA reads as TGTGCCAGCAGAGCGTCGGGGGCCAACGTCCTGACTTTC.

The genes are TRBV28 and TRBJ1-6; perhaps TRBD1 as D (6 bases). There are 14 residues in the CDR3. Germline V lookup: CDR1 MDHEN, CDR2 SYDVKM. V was clipped by 8 bases and J by 8 bases, with 16 bases between them. The CDR3 DNA is TGTGCCAGCTGTCTCCAGGGGTTTTATTCACCCCTCCACTTT. Its translation: CASCLQGFYSPLHF. The whole variable domain, filled in from reference TRBV28 and TRBJ1-6, reads DVKVTQSSRYLVKRTGEKVFLECVQDMDHENMFWYRQDPGLGLRLIYFSYDVKMKEKGDIPEGYSVSREKKERFSLILESASTNQTSMYLCASCLQGFYSPLHFGNGTRLTVT.

V usage is TRBV2 and J usage is TRBJ2-7; TRBD1 matches 7 bases. Germline-derived CDR1 and CDR2 are SNHLY and FYNNEI. With V trimmed by 2 bases and J by 6 bases, 10 bases remained unmatched. CDR3 length: 15 amino acids. CDR3 sequence reads: CASSELAGTVSEQYF. DNA for the CDR3: TGTGCCAGCAGTGAATTGGCCGGGACAGTAAGCGAGCAGTACTTC. The full variable domain, rest sourced from reference TRBV2 and TRBJ2-7, is EPEVTQTPSHQVTQMGQEVILRCVPISNHLYFYWYRQILGQKVEFLVSFYNNEISEKSEIFDDQFSVERPDGSNFTLKIRSTKLEDSAMYFCASSELAGTVSEQYFGPGTRLTVT.

J is TRBJ1-3 and V is TRBV7-2, with D hard to call. Trimming left V 3 bases short and J 4 bases short, with 19 bases between. The CDR3 loop spans 17 amino acids. Germline V gene lookup returns CDR1 SGHTA and CDR2 FQGNSA. The CDR3 DNA follows: TGTGCCAGCAGCTTTCATGGAGGAGAGGGATCCGGAAACACCATATATTTT. It encodes CASSFHGGEGSGNTIYF.

This sequence joins TRBV13 and TRBJ1-1; D is ambiguous. CDR1 is PRHDT, CDR2 FYEKMQ, per germline (reference sequence). The CDR3 extends over 11 amino acids. Trimming cost V 5 bases and J 8 bases, with 9 bases left between them. CDR3 amino acids: CASSRGYEAFF. The DNA for the CDR3 is TGTGCCAGCAGCCGAGGCTACGAAGCTTTCTTT.

This chain uses TRBV19 with TRBJ2-1; 8 bases are shared with TRBD1. CDR1 is LNHDA, CDR2 SQIVND, per germline (reference sequence). V shed 6 bases, J shed 6 bases, and the junction held 10 bases outside the gene matches. The CDR3 extends over 15 amino acids. CDR3 DNA sequence: TGTGCCAGTAGGAGGACAGGGTATGGCTCCAATGAGCAGTTCTTC. Protein sequence: CASRRTGYGSNEQFF.

V usage is TRBV7-3 and J usage is TRBJ2-5, with D possibly matching TRBD1 (5 bases). The V gene's germline CDR1 is SGHTA and CDR2 FQGTGA. The CDR3 totals 14 residues. The V end lost 5 bases, the J end lost 4 bases, and 14 bases lay between the germline ends. CDR3 loop: CASSAGSARETQYF. The CDR3 region has the DNA TGTGCCAGCAGCGCAGGGTCGGCAAGAGAGACCCAGTACTTC.

The chain joins TRBV20-1 to TRBJ1-5; TRBD1 agrees at 7 bases. The CDR3 extends over 11 amino acids. After removal of 6 bases from V and 7 bases from J, the junction contained 3 bases not matched to a gene. The germline V gene encodes CDR1 DFQATT and CDR2 SNEGSKA (reference sequence). The chain's CDR3 is CSAQGEQPQHF. CDR3 nucleotide sequence: TGCAGTGCCCAGGGGGAACAGCCCCAGCATTTT.

The chain combines TRBV19 with TRBJ2-1; 8 bases align to TRBD2. J lost 4 bases, V lost 3 bases, and 5 bases had no gene match. In germline, CDR1 is LNHDA, CDR2 SQIVND (reference sequence). CDR3 length equals 15 residues. DNA of the CDR3: TGTGCCAGTAGTATCGAAGCGGGAGATTACAATGAGCAGTTCTTC. As protein: CASSIEAGDYNEQFF. The complete variable domain, with remaining parts taken from reference TRBV19 and TRBJ2-1, reads DGGITQSPKYLFRKEGQNVTLSCEQNLNHDAMYWYRQDPGQGLRLIYYSQIVNDFQKGDIAEGYSVSREKKESFPLTVTSAQKNPTAFYLCASSIEAGDYNEQFFGPGTRLTVL.

J is TRBJ1-2 and V is TRBV2; 11 bases are shared with TRBD1. The V gene end was trimmed by 2 bases and the J gene end by 7 bases; junction bases not matched to a gene: 6. Looked up from germline, CDR1 is SNHLY and CDR2 is FYNNEI. CDR3 length: 15 amino acids. The CDR3 region has the DNA TGTGCCAGCAGTGAATGGGACAGGGGGTTGAGTGGCTACACCTTC. Amino acids: CASSEWDRGLSGYTF.

The chain carries TRBV7-9 and TRBJ2-7, with 9 bases aligning to TRBD2. This CDR3 has 15 amino acids. V trimming: 4 bases; J trimming: 5 bases; junction bases outside the gene matches: 9. Per the germline V gene, CDR1 is SEHNR and CDR2 is FQNEAQ (reference sequence). CDR3 in DNA: TGTGCCAGCAGCTCAAGCGGGGGGAGGTGGGACGAGCAGTACTTC. It specifies CASSSSGGRWDEQYF.

J is TRBJ1-1 and V is TRBV30, with 7 bases that match TRBD1. The germline CDR1 and CDR2 sequences are GTSNPN and SVGIG (reference sequence). J was trimmed by 8 bases and V by 2 bases; bases with no gene match: 8. There are 13 residues in the CDR3. The CDR3 DNA sequence: TGTGCCTGGAGTCTTTACAGGGGTATAGAAGCTTTCTTT. It encodes CAWSLYRGIEAFF.

CDR3 sequence reads: CASREEDTQYF. In nucleotides, the CDR3 is TGTGCCAGCAGGGAGGAGGATACGCAGTATTTT. The chain combines TRBV2 with TRBJ2-3, with D perhaps TRBD2 (5 bases). Germline-derived CDR1 and CDR2 are SNHLY and FYNNEI. This CDR3 contains 11 residues. V shed 6 bases and J shed 6 bases, with 7 bases lying between them.

The chain combines TRBV7-2 with TRBJ1-1; no clear D. Trimming removed 1 base from V and 1 base from J, with 10 bases in between. The germline CDR1 and CDR2 sequences are SGHTA and FQGNSA. The CDR3 has 15 amino acids. This CDR3 is CASSLGGQKNTEAFF. The DNA for the CDR3 is TGTGCCAGCAGCTTAGGTGGCCAGAAGAACACTGAAGCTTTCTTT.

V is TRBV6-1 and J is TRBJ2-1, with TRBD2 matching 11 bases. J was trimmed by 4 bases and V by 1 base; bases with no gene match: 9. The CDR3 is 18 amino acids. Germline-derived CDR1 and CDR2 are MNHNS and SASEGT. For the CDR3, the DNA is TGTGCCAGCAGTGAAGGCCTAGCGGGAGGCGCTATTTACAATGAGCAGTTCTTC. It codes for CASSEGLAGGAIYNEQFF.

This CDR3 is CASSGSTGLNEKLFF. Written as DNA, the CDR3 is TGCGCCAGCAGCGGATCGACAGGGCTAAATGAAAAACTGTTTTTT. V usage is TRBV5-1 and J usage is TRBJ1-4; 7 bases align to TRBD1. The CDR3 has 15 residues. Trimming took 4 bases from V and 5 from J; bases not matched to a gene: 8. The germline gives CDR1 SGHRS, CDR2 YFSETQ.

The DNA of the CDR3 is TGTGCCAGCAGTTACATAAGCTTGTCTGGAAACACCATATATTTT. It translates to CASSYISLSGNTIYF. The chain has TRBV6-5 and TRBJ1-3, with D unresolved. The CDR3 runs 15 residues. Germline V gene lookup returns CDR1 MNHEY and CDR2 SVGAGI. Between the trimmed V and J ends, which lost 2 bases and 1 base, there was a span of 9 bases.

J is TRBJ2-1 and V is TRBV5-4; the D gene is possibly TRBD2 (6 bases). V lost 0 bases, J lost 8 bases, and 12 bases lay in between. The CDR3 sequence is 14 residues long. The germline V gene has CDR1 SGHNT and CDR2 YYREEE (reference sequence). The CDR3 coding sequence is TGTGCCAGCAGCTTGGGCGGGATTAGGCATGAGCAGTTCTTC. Its protein is CASSLGGIRHEQFF.

This clone was seen only a few times. J is TRBJ1-1 and V is TRBV29-1, with TRBD1 as a possible D gene (5 bases). This CDR3 contains 13 residues. Trimming took 2 bases from V and 1 from J, leaving 8 bases between them. Germline V gene data show CDR1 as SQVTM and CDR2 as ANQGSEA. This chain's CDR3 is CSVEKGQNTEAFF. CDR3 nucleotide sequence: TGCAGCGTTGAAAAGGGGCAGAACACTGAAGCTTTCTTT.